This TCR beta chain was recorded in a study of identical twins' blood T cells. Across the whole study: Some 50 million reads covered roughly 6 alpha-chain and roughly 6 beta-chain libraries. Study-level results: Top TCRbeta clonotypes were shared more with twin than unrelated donors.

This clonotype has only a few counts. What it binds is unknown. The germline V gene encodes CDR1 LGHNA and CDR2 YSLEER. Trimming took 4 bases from V and 7 from J, leaving 10 bases between them. This CDR3 region has 13 residues. A previously described protocol, modified, built RNA-based TCR cDNA libraries. TCRdb re-called the 5' RACE reads through MiXCR, storing one row per CDR3 protein. Of roughly 380,000 distinct CDR3 sequences detected, over 25% appear once; the ten largest clones hold about 6%. Sequencing used PBMCs. This receptor was identified in a woman aged 18 to 55 in good health. The gene calls are TRBV4-3 and TRBJ2-2; no firm D call. The DNA for the CDR3 is TGCGCCAGCAGCCTCCCCTCTCTCGGGGAGCTGTTTTTT. It specifies CASSLPSLGELFF.